The sequence of this T cell receptor (beta chain) was determined in a study of OX40 agonist ivuxolimab in advanced cancers. About the research overall: Ivuxolimab is a fully human IgG2 antibody that activates OX40 (CD134). Hepatocellular carcinoma, melanoma, renal cell or head and neck cancer was diagnosed in the dose-escalation patients.

The germline V gene encodes CDR1 GTSNPN and CDR2 SVGIG (reference sequence). V was pared by 3 bases and J by 5 bases, with 5 bases of the junction left unmatched. The CDR3 is 14 amino acids. The method was immunoSEQ multiplex PCR; TCRdb's version includes in-frame clones alone and lacks a portion of them. The sample carries 100,000 or so clones, roughly nine tenths recorded once. The clonotype comes from an adult with an advanced solid tumor such as melanoma, head and neck, liver or kidney cancer. This chain connects TRBV30 to TRBJ2-3, with 10 bases that match TRBD1. The sample consisted of CD4+ or CD8+ T cells sorted from blood, taken in a trial of the OX40 agonist ivuxolimab. The CDR3 bases are TGTGCCTGGAGCGACAGGGGGCAAGGAGATACGCAGTATTTT. Translation: CAWSDRGQGDTQYF.